The entry that follows covers one T cell receptor beta chain sequence. Original analysis: It was from reference gene primer amplification that nucleated cell counts were estimated. Profiling relied on immunoSEQ multiplex PCR, and the TCRdb table lists in-frame clones only, not all of them. D and trimming come from the DNA, and the V and J calls and clone size come from that table. There are some 220,000 clones in the sample; 70% to 90% occur only once, and roughly 13% lies in the top ten. This sample was included in a study of blood T cell repertoires in COVID-19. For the study at large: Acute-phase and convalescent COVID-19 samples originated in the United States, Italy and Spain. In each case, the material was cDNA or gDNA derived from T cells, B-cell-depleted T cells, or PBMCs.

CDR1 and CDR2 from the germline V gene are SGHNT and YYREEE (reference sequence). The CDR3 is 17 residues long. The V segment lost 0 bases and the J segment 4 bases; nucleotides outside the gene matches: 9. The TCR comes from a human donor in a cohort sampled during active COVID-19. The chain employs TRBV5-4 and TRBJ2-7, with 11 bases aligning to TRBD2. Sequencing was performed on peripheral blood. CDR3 in amino acids: CASSLGSGGASVYEQYF. The CDR3 DNA reads TGTGCCAGCAGCTTGGGTAGCGGGGGGGCCTCGGTTTACGAGCAGTACTTC.